One sample yielded the 3 T cell receptor beta chains listed below, sequenced in a study of cytomegalovirus exposure and HLA in healthy donors. PCR used 60 Vbeta primers and 13 Jbeta primers. TCRdb's copy holds only in-frame clones and misses some; the assay was immunoSEQ multiplex PCR. The table lists around 92,000 clones, about four fifths of them singletons, with around 3% in the top ten. The sample comprised PBMCs. These receptors originate from a female donor in good health and CMV-seropositive.

The chain is built from TRBV28 and TRBJ1-2; 7 nucleotides agree with TRBD1. The CDR3 is 12 residues long. The V gene's germline CDR1 is MDHEN and CDR2 SYDVKM. V lost 6 bases and J lost 3; bases outside the gene matches: 1. CDR3 nucleotides: TGTGCCAGCAGCCAGGGGGACTATGGCTACACCTTC. This encodes CASSQGDYGYTF.

The rearrangement uses TRBV5-1 and TRBJ2-3; 10 nucleotides agree with TRBD2. Looked up from germline, CDR1 is SGHRS and CDR2 is YFSETQ. There are 17 residues in the CDR3. V lost 0 bases to trimming and J lost 0 bases; unmatched junction nucleotides: 4. CDR3 in amino acids: CASSLVLAGISTDTQYF. In DNA form, the CDR3 reads TGCGCCAGCAGCTTGGTACTAGCGGGGATTAGCACAGATACGCAGTATTTT.

The chain is built from TRBV6-5 and TRBJ1-1; D ambiguous. The CDR3 is 14 amino acids. V lost 4 bases, J lost 1 base, and 10 bases lay in between. CDR1 is MNHEY, CDR2 SVGAGI, per germline. CDR3 protein: CASSSPSRNTEAFF. The CDR3 DNA is TGTGCCAGCAGTTCCCCGAGCCGGAACACTGAAGCTTTCTTT.